A selection of T cell receptor beta chains follows, all from one sample in a study of blood T cell repertoires in COVID-19. Here immunoSEQ multiplex PCR was the method, and the copy in TCRdb shows in-frame clones only, minus some. The sample has some 260,000 clones; 84% are singletons. The specimen was PBMCs or T cells enriched from blood (not recorded which). The receptors were sampled from a man aged 25-40 years with acute COVID-19. Each CDR3 is given with its conserved first and last residue. D genes are given only for firm matches. Size is stated for part of the rows, as once, few or many counts, or as a class when the clone is expanded.

CDR3aa,CDR3nt,abundance,j_gene,v_gene,d_gene
CASSLERPLGGRLKSTEAFF,TGTGCCAGCAGCTTAGAACGGCCACTCGGGGGGCGTCTTAAAAGCACTGAAGCTTTCTTT,NA,TRBJ1-1,TRBV11-3,NA
CASSVDRVAGELFF,TGTGCCAGCAGCGTCGACAGGGTTGCCGGGGAGCTGTTTTTT,NA,TRBJ2-2,TRBV11-2,TRBD1
CASSNNQGGEGEQFF,TGTGCCAGCAGCAACAATCAAGGGGGGGAAGGTGAGCAGTTCTTC,NA,TRBJ2-1,TRBV11-3,NA
CASSALDRGTGELFF,TGTGCCAGCAGCGCCCTCGACAGGGGCACCGGGGAGCTGTTTTTT,NA,TRBJ2-2,TRBV9,TRBD1
CAISERDTDTQYF,TGTGCCATCAGTGAACGGGACACAGATACGCAGTATTTT,NA,TRBJ2-3,TRBV10-3,NA
CAISWTEQETQYF,TGTGCCATCAGTTGGACAGAACAAGAGACCCAGTACTTC,NA,TRBJ2-5,TRBV10-3,NA
CSARVLGGYTF,TGCAGTGCTAGGGTTCTGGGCGGCTACACCTTC,few,TRBJ1-2,TRBV20-1,NA
CATSDLDRIYGYTF,TGTGCCACCAGTGATTTGGACAGGATCTATGGCTACACCTTC,NA,TRBJ1-2,TRBV24-1,NA
CASSVRGARNEQFF,TGTGCCAGCAGTGTAAGGGGCGCGAGGAATGAGCAGTTCTTC,NA,TRBJ2-1,TRBV25-1,NA
CASSRVRGWSSGNTIYF,TGTGCCAGCAGCCGAGTTAGAGGATGGAGCTCTGGAAACACCATATATTTT,few,TRBJ1-3,TRBV11-2,NA
CASSQVGWGLAGGDNEQFF,TGTGCCAGCAGCCAAGTAGGGTGGGGACTAGCGGGAGGGGACAATGAGCAGTTCTTC,once,TRBJ2-1,TRBV3-1/TRBV3-2,TRBD2
CASSLGDRGKTDTQYF,TGCGCCAGCAGCTTGGGGGACAGGGGAAAGACAGATACGCAGTATTTT,NA,TRBJ2-3,TRBV5-1,TRBD1
CASSLYRANTEAFF,TGTGCCAGCAGCTTATACAGGGCGAACACTGAAGCTTTCTTT,NA,TRBJ1-1,TRBV7-2,NA
CASSGLAGFETQYF,TGTGCCAGCAGTGGGCTAGCGGGATTCGAGACCCAGTACTTC,once,TRBJ2-5,TRBV2,TRBD2
CASSIRTGEYGYTF,TGCGCCAGCAGCATCAGGACAGGGGAATATGGCTACACCTTC,NA,TRBJ1-2,TRBV5-1,TRBD1
CASSFFYAGQGSPNEQFF,TGTGCCAGCAGCTTTTTCTATGCCGGACAGGGGTCCCCCAATGAGCAGTTCTTC,NA,TRBJ2-1,TRBV5-5,TRBD1
CASSNPDRRLDYGYTF,TGTGCCAGTAGTAATCCTGACAGGCGCTTAGACTATGGCTACACCTTC,NA,TRBJ1-2,TRBV19,NA
CASSYIAGTRNTEAFF,TGTGCCAGCAGTTATATAGCCGGAACTAGGAACACTGAAGCTTTCTTT,NA,TRBJ1-1,TRBV6-5,NA
CSVEREQFF,TGCAGCGTTGAGAGGGAGCAGTTCTTC,NA,TRBJ2-1,TRBV29-1,NA
CASIYSYDSVYEAFF,TGTGCCAGCATCTACTCCTATGACAGTGTCTATGAAGCTTTCTTT,NA,TRBJ1-1,TRBV11-2,NA
CASSPGRWQPQHF,TGTGCCAGCAGCCCCGGCAGGTGGCAGCCCCAGCATTTT,NA,TRBJ1-5,TRBV7-2,NA
CATSRGNSGGEEPQHF,TGTGCCACCAGCAGAGGAAATTCAGGGGGCGAGGAGCCCCAGCATTTT,NA,TRBJ1-5,TRBV15,TRBD1
CASSRQYNEQFF,TGTGCCAGTAGTAGGCAGTACAATGAGCAGTTCTTC,NA,TRBJ2-1,TRBV19,NA